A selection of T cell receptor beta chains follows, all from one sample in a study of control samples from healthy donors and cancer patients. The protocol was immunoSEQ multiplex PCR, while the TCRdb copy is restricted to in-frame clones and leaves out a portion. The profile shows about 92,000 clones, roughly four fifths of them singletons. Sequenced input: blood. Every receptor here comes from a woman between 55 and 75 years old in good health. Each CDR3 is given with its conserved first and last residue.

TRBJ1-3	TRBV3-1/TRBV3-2	CASSQAYSFSGNTIYF
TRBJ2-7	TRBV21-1	CASSRRLAGFEQYF
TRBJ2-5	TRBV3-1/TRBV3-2	CASSQDMGETQYF
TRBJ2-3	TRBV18	CASSPSGNGDTQYF
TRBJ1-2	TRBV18	CASSPFGQGGNYGYTF
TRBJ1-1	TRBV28	CASGGEGVRSAEAFF
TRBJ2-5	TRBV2	CASSELLETQYF
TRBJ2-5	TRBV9	CASSVDGVGETQYF
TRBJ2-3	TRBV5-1	CASREYSTDTQYF
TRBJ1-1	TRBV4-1	CASSRGRLNTEAFF
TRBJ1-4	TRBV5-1	CASSLGGGEGEKLFF
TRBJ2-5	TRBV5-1	CASVATGQETQYF
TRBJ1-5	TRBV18	CASSPVTVDQPQHF
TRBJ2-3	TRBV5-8	CASSLGPGGGAFTDTQYF
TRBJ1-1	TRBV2	CASRPFNQGAPEAFF
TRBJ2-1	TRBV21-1	CASSNSDYLSKMRYNEQFF
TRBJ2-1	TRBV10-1	CASSESSTAYNEQFF
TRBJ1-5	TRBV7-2	CASSPFHNQPQHF
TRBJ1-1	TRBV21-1	CASSKEKGAGNTEAFF
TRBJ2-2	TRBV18	CASSPVTRNTGELFF
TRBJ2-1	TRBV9	CASSVGLAGGPLGNEQFF
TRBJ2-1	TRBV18	CASSAGVLLYNEQFF
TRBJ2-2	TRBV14	CASSRNRATGELFF
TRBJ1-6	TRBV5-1	CASSLAGTGDSPLHF
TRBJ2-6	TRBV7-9	CASSRRGQAGANVLTF
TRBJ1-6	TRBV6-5	CASSSGQNNSPLHF
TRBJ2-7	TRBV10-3	CAISGPTSGIYEQYF
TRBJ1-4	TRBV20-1	CSAKQGEKLFF
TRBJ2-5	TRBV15	CATTPGELQETQYF